This T cell receptor (beta chain) is from a study of shared clonotypes between healthy human individuals. Study at large: The plates for each donor numbered three CD4 naive, three CD4 memory, two CD8 naive and one CD8 memory.

Sorted-subset replicate PCR reactions contained 150 to 200 ng DNA, corresponding to tens of thousands of T cell genomes. Repertoires were generated with immunoSEQ multiplex PCR, while TCRdb's copy carries only in-frame clones and drops some. Among 2 million to 2.5 million clones listed, 90% to 95% were seen once. Donors were Caucasian adults residing in Nashville, Tennessee, USA. Into CD45RA+ naive and CD45RA-negative memory subsets, the CD4+ cells were split. Germline V gene data show CDR1 as SGHNT and CDR2 as YYREEE (reference sequence). This CDR3 is 14 amino acids long. V was pared by 2 bases and J by 8 bases, with 16 bases between.

Sequencing was performed on naive CD4+ T cells from PBMCs. Specified subset: CD45RA+ positively selected. The sequence was obtained from a man aged 18 to 29 in good health. Some clones in this sample may be carry-over from other donors' samples. The V gene is TRBV5-4, the J gene TRBJ2-5; D is possibly TRBD2 (6 bases). This chain's CDR3 is CASSLGREQSTQYF. The CDR3, as DNA: TGTGCCAGCAGCTTAGGACGGGAGCAAAGCACCCAGTACTTC.